The present T cell receptor (beta chain) was sequenced within a study of blood T cell repertoires in COVID-19. Study-level information: Spain, Italy and the United States supplied samples that represented acute and convalescent COVID-19. PBMCs, B-cell-depleted T cells, or T cells provided the cDNA or gDNA that made up the material.

Trimming cost V 0 bases and J 2 bases; bases outside gene matches: 3. The germline V gene has CDR1 GTSNPN and CDR2 SVGIG (reference sequence). The CDR3 sequence is 15 residues long. In the original analysis: Amplification with reference gene primers provided the estimates of nucleated cell counts. TCRdb keeps only in-frame clones here, not all; method: immunoSEQ multiplex PCR. D and trimming come from the DNA, and the V and J calls and clone size come from that table. There are 200,000 to 300,000 clones in the sample; about 89% occur only once, and about 1.6% lies in the top ten. The genes are TRBV30 and TRBJ2-2, with TRBD2 matching 7 bases. The sample taken for sequencing was peripheral blood. The source of this sequence is a woman aged 40 to 55 who had recovered from COVID-19. Here the CDR3 DNA reads TGTGCCTGGAGTGTAGGGACTACCAACACCGGGGAGCTGTTTTTT. Protein product: CAWSVGTTNTGELFF.